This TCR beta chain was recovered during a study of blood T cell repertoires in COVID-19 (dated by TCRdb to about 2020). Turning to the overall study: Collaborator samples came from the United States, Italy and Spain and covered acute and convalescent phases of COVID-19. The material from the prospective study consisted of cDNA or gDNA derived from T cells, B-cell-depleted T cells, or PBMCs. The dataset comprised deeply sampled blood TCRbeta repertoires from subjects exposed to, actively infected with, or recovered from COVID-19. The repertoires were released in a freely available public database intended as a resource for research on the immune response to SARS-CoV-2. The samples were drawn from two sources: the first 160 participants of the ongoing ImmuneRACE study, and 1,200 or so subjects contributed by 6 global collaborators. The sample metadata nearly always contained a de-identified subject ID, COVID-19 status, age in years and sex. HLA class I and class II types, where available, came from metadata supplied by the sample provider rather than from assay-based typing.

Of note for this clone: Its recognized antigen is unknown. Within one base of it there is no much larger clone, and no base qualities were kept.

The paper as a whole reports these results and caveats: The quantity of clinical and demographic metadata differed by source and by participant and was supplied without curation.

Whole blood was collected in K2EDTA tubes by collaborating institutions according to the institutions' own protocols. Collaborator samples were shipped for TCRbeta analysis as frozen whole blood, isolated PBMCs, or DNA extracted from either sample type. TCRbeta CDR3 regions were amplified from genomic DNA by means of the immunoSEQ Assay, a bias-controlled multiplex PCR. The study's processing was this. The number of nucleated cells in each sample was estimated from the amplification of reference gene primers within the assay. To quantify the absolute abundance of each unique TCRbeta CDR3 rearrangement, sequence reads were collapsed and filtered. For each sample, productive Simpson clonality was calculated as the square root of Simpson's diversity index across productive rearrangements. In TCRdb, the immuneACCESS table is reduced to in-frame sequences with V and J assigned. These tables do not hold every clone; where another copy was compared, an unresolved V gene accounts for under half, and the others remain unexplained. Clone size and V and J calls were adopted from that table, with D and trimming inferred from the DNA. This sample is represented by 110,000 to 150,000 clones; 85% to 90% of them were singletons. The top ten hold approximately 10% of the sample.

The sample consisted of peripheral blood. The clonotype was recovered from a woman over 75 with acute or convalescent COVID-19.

The CDR3 protein: CASSPREDTAKTQYF. The DNA reads as follows: TGTGCCAGCAGCCCCCGTGAGGACACAGCAAAGACCCAGTACTTC. The chain joins TRBV11-2 to TRBJ2-5; TRBD1 might be the D gene, on 5 matching bases. CDR1 and CDR2 (SGHAT, FQNNGV) derive from the germline V gene. V lost 5 bases and J lost 6 bases; the stretch between them is 19 bases long. The CDR3 sequence holds 15 residues, the cysteine and phenylalanine included. Left in the record is the CDR3 DNA by itself, 45 bases read in frame from the first base.